This TCR beta chain was documented in a study of cytomegalovirus exposure and HLA in healthy donors. PCR amplification relied on 60 Vbeta primers (plus 13 Jbeta primers). Sequenced by immunoSEQ multiplex PCR; TCRdb stores in-frame clones only, minus some. The profile covers approximately 210,000 clones, with about four fifths appearing a single time and 1.1% taken by the ten largest. About this clone: Its antigen is currently unknown.

CDR1 and CDR2 from the germline V gene are MNHEY and SVGAGI. V lost 6 bases to trimming and J lost 0 bases; unmatched junction nucleotides: 5. CDR3 size: 15 residues. Overall study findings and caveats: Altogether, 160 or so TCR beta chains were recorded as cytomegalovirus-associated. The likely explanation for a cluster of highly shared sequence variants was sequencing artifact.

This clonotype was sampled from a woman aged 40 to 50 in good health and CMV-seronegative. Sequencing was done on a sample of PBMCs. V is TRBV6-5 and J is TRBJ2-1, with TRBD1 matching 7 bases. Written as DNA, the CDR3 is TGTGCCAGCAGCCCCGGACAGGTCTCCTACAATGAGCAGTTCTTC. This sequence encodes CASSPGQVSYNEQFF.